The source of this TCR beta chain is a study of T cell responses to AZD1222 COVID-19 vaccine. Broader study findings: Repertoire samples came only from after the peak T cell response.

V dropped 3 bases and J dropped 2 bases, with 10 bases sitting between them. This CDR3 is built from 15 residues. Per germline, CDR1 LNHDA and CDR2 SQIVND (reference sequence). Sequenced by immunoSEQ multiplex PCR; TCRdb stores in-frame clones only, minus some. The table lists around 150,000 clones, roughly nine tenths of them singletons. As concerns this clone: The antigen is unknown.

The starting material was peripheral blood, obtained on day 0 of MenACWY control vaccination. This chain connects TRBV19 to TRBJ1-4; no reliable D call. The receptor's source is an adult in good health. The chain's CDR3 is CASSMGSYTNEKLFF. CDR3 DNA sequence: TGTGCCAGTAGTATGGGGAGTTATACTAATGAAAAACTGTTTTTT.